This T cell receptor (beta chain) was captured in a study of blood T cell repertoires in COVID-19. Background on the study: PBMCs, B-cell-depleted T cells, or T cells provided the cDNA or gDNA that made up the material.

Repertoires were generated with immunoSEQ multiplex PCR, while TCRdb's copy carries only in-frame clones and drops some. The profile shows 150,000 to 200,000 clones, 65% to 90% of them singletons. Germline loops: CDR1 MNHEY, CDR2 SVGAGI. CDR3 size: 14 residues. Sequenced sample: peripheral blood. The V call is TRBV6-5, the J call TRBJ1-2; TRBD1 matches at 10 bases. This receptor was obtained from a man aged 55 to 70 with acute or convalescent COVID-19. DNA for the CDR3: TGTGTGGGGGGGACAGGGGTTTTGGGCTATGGCTACACCTTC. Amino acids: CVGGTGVLGYGYTF.